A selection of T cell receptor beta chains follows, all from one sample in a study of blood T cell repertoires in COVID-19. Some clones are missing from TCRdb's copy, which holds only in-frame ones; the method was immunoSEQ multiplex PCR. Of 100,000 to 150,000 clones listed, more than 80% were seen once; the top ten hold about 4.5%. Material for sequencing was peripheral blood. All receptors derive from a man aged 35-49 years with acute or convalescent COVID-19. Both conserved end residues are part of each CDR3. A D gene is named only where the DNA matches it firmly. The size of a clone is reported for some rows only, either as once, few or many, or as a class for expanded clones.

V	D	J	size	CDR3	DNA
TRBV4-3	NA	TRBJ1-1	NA	CASSLSITREAFF	TGCGCCAGCAGCCTCTCAATTACAAGAGAAGCTTTCTTT
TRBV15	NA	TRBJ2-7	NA	CATSRDLTSKDEQYF	TGTGCCACCAGCAGAGATCTTACTAGTAAAGACGAGCAGTACTTC
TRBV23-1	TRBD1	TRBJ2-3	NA	CASSQHYRGRGLENTDTQYF	TGCGCCAGCAGTCAACATTACAGGGGGCGAGGGTTGGAGAACACAGATACGCAGTATTTT
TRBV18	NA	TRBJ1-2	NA	CASSPRVGYTF	TGTGCCAGCTCACCACGCGTTGGCTACACCTTC
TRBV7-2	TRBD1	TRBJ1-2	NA	CASSKTRQGGGYTF	TGTGCCAGCAGCAAAACCAGACAGGGGGGTGGCTACACCTTC
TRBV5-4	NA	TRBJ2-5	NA	CASSSNFRGAGETQYF	TGTGCCAGCAGCTCGAATTTTCGGGGGGCTGGAGAGACCCAGTACTTC
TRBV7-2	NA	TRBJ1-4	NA	CASSPHSATNEKLFF	TGTGCCAGCAGCCCACACAGTGCAACTAATGAAAAACTGTTTTTT
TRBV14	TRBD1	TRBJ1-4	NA	CASSRTGQPNEKLFF	TGTGCCAGCAGCCGCACGGGACAGCCTAATGAAAAACTGTTTTTT
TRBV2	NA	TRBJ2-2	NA	CASSGVGAYTGELFF	TGTGCCAGCTCAGGGGTAGGGGCTTACACCGGGGAGCTGTTTTTT
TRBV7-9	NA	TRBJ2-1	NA	CASSKFSYNEQFF	TGTGCCAGCAGTAAATTCTCCTACAATGAGCAGTTCTTC
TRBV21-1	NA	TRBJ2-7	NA	CASIPSDSGRGHEQYF	TGTGCCAGCATCCCGTCAGATAGCGGGAGAGGCCACGAGCAGTACTTC
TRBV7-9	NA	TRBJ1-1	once	CASTESQGTEAFF	TGTGCCAGCACCGAATCACAGGGCACTGAAGCTTTCTTT
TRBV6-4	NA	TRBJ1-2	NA	CASSDSARSYGYTF	TGTGCCAGCAGTGACTCCGCGAGATCTTATGGCTACACCTTC
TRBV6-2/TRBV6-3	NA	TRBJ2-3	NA	CASSYPTGTPGTDTQYF	TGTGCCAGCAGTTACCCAACCGGGACACCAGGCACAGATACGCAGTATTTT
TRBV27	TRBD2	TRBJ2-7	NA	CASSLPGLNEQYF	TGTGCCAGCAGTTTACCGGGACTAAACGAGCAGTACTTC
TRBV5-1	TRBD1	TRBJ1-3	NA	CASSLRGQGQTGNTIYF	TGCGCCAGCAGCTTGAGGGGACAGGGACAGACCGGAAACACCATATATTTT